The TCR beta chain under discussion was sequenced for a study of long-term antiretroviral therapy in people with HIV. Study context: First collections came about a decade before the 2015 immediate-ART recommendation. Study conclusions and caveats: In the period from about 2004 to 2017, blood was collected, possibly under older ART regimens. Controls showed broader CDR3 length ranges than did the HIV repertoires.

Survey-level immunoSEQ v3.0 assays were run. Profiled with immunoSEQ multiplex PCR; TCRdb holds only in-frame clones, not every one. The table includes 25,000 to 35,000 clones, roughly 93% detected once. Participants who had HIV were, without exception, treated in the United States. CDR1 and CDR2 from the germline V gene are SGHKS and YYEKEE (reference sequence). J gave up 10 bases and V 0 bases, and 6 bases lay outside the gene matches. The CDR3 is made up of 13 amino acids. As to this clone: Its target is unknown.

The specimen was unsorted PBMCs, collected less than 6.8 years after starting antiretroviral therapy. The genes are TRBV5-5 and TRBJ1-2, with 7 positions matching TRBD1. This clonotype originated in a woman in her forties with HIV. CDR3 region: CASSLETGTLYTF. DNA for the CDR3: TGTGCCAGCAGCTTGGAGACAGGGACTCTCTACACCTTC.